This T cell receptor beta chain was sequenced during a study of T-cell reconstitution after alpha-beta-depleted transplantation in children (dated by TCRdb to the mid-2010s). With respect to the entire study: Using TCR repertoire profiling, the study quantitatively followed how T-cell immune reconstitution unfolded in children after TCRalphabeta/CD19-depleted allogeneic hematopoietic cell transplantation. Results the study describes overall, beyond this receptor: In some patients, the high TCRbeta diversity seen at day 60 was put down to recipient T cells and intrathymic progenitors that had survived conditioning. Hyperexpanded clone frequencies declined over subsequent months; after one year, T-cell counts and TCRbeta diversity were mostly attributed to newly produced T cells. Apparently early alphabetaT-cell count recovery about two months after transplant reportedly relied on only several hundred rapidly expanded clones derived from non-depleted graft cells.

This clonotype was picked up a small number of times. Its antigen target is currently unknown. Nothing much larger sits one base from this clone, and base qualities are not available. Libraries came from PCR. The instrument was an Illumina HiSeq 2500. Molecular barcoding was employed in the preparation of TCR libraries, with unique molecular identifiers being used to normalize TCRbeta repertoire quantification. Using fastp trimming at Q25 and MiXCR clonotype assembly, TCRdb reanalyzed the public sequencing data and kept in-frame beta chains. Here each entry gathers all rows of one CDR3 protein and keeps the most common genes and DNA. The sample table holds 450,000 to 700,000 distinct CDR3 sequences, of which 25% to 30% were seen once. 30% to 45% of the sample rests with the top ten. The junction carries 11 bases between V and J, which are trimmed by 0 bases and 0 bases respectively. In the germline V gene, CDR1 corresponds to SGHAT and CDR2 to FQNNGV. Including the terminal cysteine and phenylalanine, the CDR3 comprises 16 residues. The kept DNA is CDR3 alone, 48 bases in frame from the first base.

Sample treatment or condition, as interpreted from the label and publication: allogeneic hematopoietic cell transplantation with graft depleted of TCRalphabeta T cells and CD19 B cells. The children who served as transplant recipients had been given grafts of TCRalphabeta/CD19-depleted allogeneic hematopoietic cells. The chain links TRBV11-2 with TRBJ1-1; a tentative D call is TRBD1 (5 bases match). The sequencing used PBMCs, collected before TCRalphabeta/CD19-depleted stem cell transplant. This sequence was found in a boy under two years old with Wiskott-Aldrich syndrome, due to receive a stem cell transplant. The encoded CDR3 is CASSLDPGTMNTEAFF. The DNA sequence is as follows: TGTGCCAGCAGCTTAGATCCGGGGACCATGAACACTGAAGCTTTCTTT.